This entry is about one T cell receptor beta chain. What it recognizes is unknown. The source of the sample is a study of T cell responses to AZD1222 COVID-19 vaccine. The overall study: Some second doses came at about 4 weeks and others at about 12 weeks; these were pooled.

Repertoires were generated with immunoSEQ multiplex PCR, while TCRdb's copy carries only in-frame clones and drops some. The sample yields approximately 190,000 clones, 85% to 95% seen once. This CDR3 region has 15 residues. The germline V gene has CDR1 SGHTA and CDR2 FQGTGA. V shed 0 bases, J shed 3 bases, and the junction held 2 bases outside the gene matches. Study findings and constraints: Donors skewed white British and female; clonal diversity was possibly underestimated. Only five to seven individuals given AZD1222 were seropositive at baseline.

This TCR was sampled from an adult in good health. The chain is built from TRBV7-3 and TRBJ1-5; 7 bases agree with TRBD1. Sequenced material: peripheral blood, taken on day 0 of AZD1222 vaccination. CDR3 DNA sequence: TGTGCCAGCAGCTTAACGGGACAGTACAATCAGCCCCAGCATTTT. It is translated as CASSLTGQYNQPQHF.